These 15 T cell receptor beta chains share one sample of origin, sequenced in a study of regulatory T cells in long-lasting Graves disease. Time point meaning: newly diagnosed GD, antithyroid drugs for less than 3 months. Isolated PBMC RNA provided the starting material for the TCR library. Assembly of TCR beta libraries relied on iRepertoire HTBI primers together with Arm-PCR of CDR3 regions. MiXCR, run by TCRdb on the multiplex PCR reads, gives a single entry per CDR3 protein. The data contain 200,000 to 300,000 distinct CDR3 sequences, roughly a fifth of them singletons. Material: peripheral blood mononuclear cells (PBMCs), obtained at new diagnosis, from a patient treated with antithyroid drugs. These TCRs come from a female donor with Graves disease.

This clonotype occurred many times. V is TRBV20-1 and J is TRBJ2-1; D unclear. CDR1 is DFQATT and CDR2 is SNEGSKA in the germline V gene (reference sequence). Trimming removed 3 bases at V and 4 bases at J, with 19 bases between. This CDR3 is 16 amino acids long. CDR3 bases: TGCAGTGCTAGGATGATAGGGTCCAATTTTTACAATGAGCAGTTCTTC. It specifies CSARMIGSNFYNEQFF.

This clonotype has a count of ten or more. CDR3: CASSGQGGRTGELFF. In nucleotides, the CDR3 is TGTGCCAGCAGCGGACAGGGGGGTCGCACCGGGGAGCTGTTTTTT. This sequence joins TRBV6-2 or TRBV6-3 and TRBJ2-2; 10 bases agree with TRBD1. V lost 6 bases, J lost 4 bases, and 5 bases stayed unmatched. Looked up from germline, CDR1 is MNHEY and CDR2 is SVGEGT. This CDR3 spans 15 amino acids.

This clonotype was seen ten or more times. This CDR3 reads CASSFRLAGTYEQYF. In DNA, the CDR3 is TGTGCCAGCAGCTTCAGACTAGCGGGAACCTACGAGCAGTACTTC. The chain links TRBV11-3 to TRBJ2-7, with 11 bases aligning to TRBD2. V lost 3 bases and J lost 2; bases outside the gene matches: 3. Germline V gene lookup returns CDR1 SGHNT and CDR2 YENEEA. The CDR3 has 15 residues.

This clonotype was counted ten times or more. The chain has TRBV11-3 and TRBJ2-5; D assignment may be TRBD1 or TRBD2 (6 bases each). CDR1 and CDR2 (germline): SGHNT, YENEEA. Trimming shortened V by 3 bases and J by 5 bases, and 10 bases separated the two germline ends. CDR3 length: 13 amino acids. The CDR3 sequence: CASSFGGRETQYF. CDR3 sequence (DNA): TGTGCCAGCAGCTTCGGGGGCCGGGAGACCCAGTACTTC. The complete variable domain, with remaining parts taken from reference TRBV11-3 and TRBJ2-5, reads EAGVVQSPRYKIIEKKQPVAFWCNPISGHNTLYWYLQNLGQGPELLIRYENEEAVDDSQLPKDRFSAERLKGVDSTLKIQPAELGDSAVYLCASSFGGRETQYFGPGTRLLVL.

This clonotype was counted ten times or more. CDR3: CASSLTTGSGNTIYF. CDR3 nucleotide sequence: TGTGCCAGCAGCTTAACCACAGGGTCTGGAAACACCATATATTTT. The chain is built from TRBV7-8 and TRBJ1-3; D may be TRBD1 (6 bases). CDR3 length: 15 residues. V gave up 2 bases and J gave up 1 base, with 9 bases separating them. CDR1 is SGHVS, CDR2 FQNEAQ, per germline.

This clonotype was counted at least ten times. The chain has TRBV3-1 and TRBJ1-3, with D unclear. Deletions cut 4 bases from V and 0 bases from J, with 7 bases between. The V gene's germline CDR1 is LGHDT and CDR2 YNNKEL (reference sequence). The CDR3 length is 14 residues. DNA for the CDR3: TGTGCCAGCAGCCTCAGGTACTCTGGAAACACCATATATTTT. Amino acid sequence: CASSLRYSGNTIYF.

The gene calls are TRBV6-2 or TRBV6-3 and TRBJ2-5; perhaps D is TRBD1 or TRBD2 (5 bases each). This CDR3 has 13 residues. The germline CDR1 and CDR2 sequences are MNHEY and SVGEGT. Trimming pared 8 bases from V and 2 bases from J, leaving 12 bases between. CDR3 protein: CASGGSAQETQYF. The CDR3 DNA reads TGTGCCAGCGGGGGTAGCGCGCAAGAGACCCAGTACTTC.

As for this clonotype: A read error may explain this, as a much larger clone is one base away. The CDR3 here is CSAEGDYINEQFF. The CDR3 coding sequence is TGCAGTGCTGAAGGGGACTATATCAATGAGCAGTTCTTC. This chain joins TRBV20-1 and TRBJ2-1; 7 bases align to TRBD2. Trimming removed 5 bases from V and 6 bases from J; junction bases left unmatched: 7. The CDR3 loop spans 13 amino acids. Germline-derived CDR1 and CDR2 are DFQATT and SNEGSKA (reference sequence).

Remarks on this clonotype: Possible read error: a much larger clone is one base away. The rearrangement links TRBV19 to TRBJ2-5; 8 bases are shared with TRBD2. Germline CDR1 and CDR2: LNHDA and SQIVND (reference sequence). CDR3 length: 13 residues. The CDR3 reads CVTSGGTLETQYF. CDR3 bases: TGTGTCACCTCGGGGGGGACGTTAGAGACCCAGTACTTC. The full variable domain, in which reference TRBV19 and TRBJ2-5 provide the parts outside the CDR3, is DGGITQSPKYLFRKEGQNVTLSCEQNLNHDAMYWYRQDPGQGLRLIYYSQIVNDFQKGDIAEGYSVSREKKESFPLTVTSAQKNPTAFYLCVTSGGTLETQYFGPGTRLLVL.

The CDR3 protein is CASSPLGSHNEQFF. Here the CDR3 DNA reads TGTGCCAGCAGCCCCCTGGGGAGCCACAATGAGCAGTTCTTC. The rearrangement links TRBV7-2 to TRBJ2-1; TRBD2 is a possible D gene (5 bases). The CDR3 has 14 residues. Trimming cost V 5 bases and J 5 bases, with 13 bases left between them. Germline V gives CDR1 SGHTA, CDR2 FQGNSA.

In this sample, this clonotype turned up many times. The chain links TRBV12-3 or TRBV12-4 to TRBJ2-4; D remains unclear. CDR3 length: 13 amino acids. Between the trimmed V and J ends, which lost 1 base and 12 bases, there was a span of 13 bases. The CDR3 DNA sequence: TGTGCCAGCAGTTTAGGGACGTTACAGAATCAGTACTTC. Residues: CASSLGTLQNQYF.

Ten or more counts support this clonotype. V is TRBV28 and J is TRBJ2-5; D possibly corresponds to TRBD2 (5 bases). The germline V gene has CDR1 MDHEN and CDR2 SYDVKM. CDR3 size: 11 residues. V dropped 4 bases and J dropped 5 bases, with 5 bases sitting between them. The chain's CDR3 is CASSWRETQYF. The CDR3 DNA is TGTGCCAGCAGTTGGAGGGAGACCCAGTACTTC.

This clonotype was detected ten times or more. This chain joins TRBV18 and TRBJ2-2; possibly TRBD1 for D (6 bases). This CDR3 spans 14 amino acids. Per the germline V gene, CDR1 is KGHSH and CDR2 is LQKENI. Trimming took off 5 bases at V and 3 bases at J, with 10 bases between the two ends. This chain's CDR3 is CASSTGFDTGELFF. In nucleotides, the CDR3 is TGTGCCAGCTCAACAGGGTTCGACACCGGGGAGCTGTTTTTT.

This clonotype was seen ten or more times. CDR3 nucleotide sequence: TGTGCCAGCAGCTTAGTTCAGGAAGAGACCCAGTACTTC. Its translation: CASSLVQEETQYF. This chain links TRBV7-6 with TRBJ2-5, with no clear D. V dropped 1 base and J dropped 3 bases, with 6 bases sitting between them. CDR1 SGHVS and CDR2 FNYEAQ come from the germline V gene. This CDR3 is 13 amino acids long.

Many counts were recorded for this clonotype. This chain links TRBV7-2 with TRBJ2-7; D not certain. CDR3 length: 14 amino acids. Germline lookup yields CDR1 SGHTA and CDR2 FQGNSA. Between the trimmed V and J ends, which lost 1 base and 5 bases, there was a span of 12 bases. DNA for the CDR3: TGTGCCAGCAGCTTAGTTTCGGCCCCGGACGAGCAGTACTTC. This sequence encodes CASSLVSAPDEQYF.